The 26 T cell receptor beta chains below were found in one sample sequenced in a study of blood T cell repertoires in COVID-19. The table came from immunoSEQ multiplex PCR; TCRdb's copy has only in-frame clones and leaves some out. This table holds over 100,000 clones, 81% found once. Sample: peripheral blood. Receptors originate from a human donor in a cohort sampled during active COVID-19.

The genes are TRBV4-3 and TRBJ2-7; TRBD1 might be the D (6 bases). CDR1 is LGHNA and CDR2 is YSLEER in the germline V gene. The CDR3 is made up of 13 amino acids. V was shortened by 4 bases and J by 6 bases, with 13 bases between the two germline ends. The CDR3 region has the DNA TGCGCCAGCAGCCCCGCGAGAGGGGGCGAGCAGTACTTC. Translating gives CASSPARGGEQYF.

CDR3 loop: CASSYSGTGATLRYTF. The CDR3 DNA follows: TGTGCCAGCAGTTACTCGGGGACAGGGGCCACGCTGCGCTACACCTTC. J is TRBJ1-2 and V is TRBV6-5, with TRBD1 matching over 10 bases. Germline CDR1 MNHEY, CDR2 SVGAGI. V lost 0 bases and J lost 9; bases outside the gene matches: 10. This CDR3 is 16 amino acids long.

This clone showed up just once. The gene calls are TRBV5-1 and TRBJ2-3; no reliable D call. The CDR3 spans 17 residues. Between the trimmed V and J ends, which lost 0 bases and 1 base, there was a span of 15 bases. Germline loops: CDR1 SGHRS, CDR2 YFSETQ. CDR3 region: CASSLDSHQRGTDTQYF. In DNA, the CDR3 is TGCGCCAGCAGCTTGGACTCGCATCAACGGGGCACAGATACGCAGTATTTT.

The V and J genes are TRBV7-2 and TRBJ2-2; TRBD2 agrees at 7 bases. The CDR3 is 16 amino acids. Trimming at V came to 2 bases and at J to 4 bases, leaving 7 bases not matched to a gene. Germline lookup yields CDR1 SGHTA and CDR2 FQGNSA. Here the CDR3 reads CASSLTPGLITGELFF. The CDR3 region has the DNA TGTGCCAGCAGCTTAACACCGGGACTAATCACCGGGGAGCTGTTTTTT. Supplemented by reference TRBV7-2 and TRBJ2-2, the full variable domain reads GAGVSQSPSNKVTEKGKDVELRCDPISGHTALYWYRQSLGQGLEFLIYFQGNSAPDKSGLPSDRFSAERTGGSVSTLTIQRTQQEDSAVYLCASSLTPGLITGELFFGEGSRLTVL.

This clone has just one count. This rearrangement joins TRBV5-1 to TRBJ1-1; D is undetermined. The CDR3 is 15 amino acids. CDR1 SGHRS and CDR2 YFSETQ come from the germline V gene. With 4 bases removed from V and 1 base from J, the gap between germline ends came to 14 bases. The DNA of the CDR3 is TGCGCCAGCAGCAAAGGGAGTCTGGCGAACACTGAAGCTTTCTTT. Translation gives CASSKGSLANTEAFF.

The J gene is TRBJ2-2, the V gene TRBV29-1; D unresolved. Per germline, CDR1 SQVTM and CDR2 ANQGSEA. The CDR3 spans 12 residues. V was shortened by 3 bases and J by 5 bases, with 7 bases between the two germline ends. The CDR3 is CSVDRQTGELFF. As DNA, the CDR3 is TGCAGCGTTGACCGACAAACCGGGGAGCTGTTTTTT.

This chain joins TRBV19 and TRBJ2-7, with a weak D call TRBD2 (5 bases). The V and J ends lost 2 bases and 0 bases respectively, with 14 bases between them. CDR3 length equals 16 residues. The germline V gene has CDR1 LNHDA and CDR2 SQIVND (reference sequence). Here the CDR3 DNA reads TGTGCCAGTAGTATAAAAGCTAGCCGGACCTCCTACGAGCAGTACTTC. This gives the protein CASSIKASRTSYEQYF.

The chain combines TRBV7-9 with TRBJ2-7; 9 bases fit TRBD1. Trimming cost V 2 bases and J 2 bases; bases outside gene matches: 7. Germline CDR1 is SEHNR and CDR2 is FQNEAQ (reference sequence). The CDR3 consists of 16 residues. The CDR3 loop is CASSLRRDRETYEQYF. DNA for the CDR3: TGTGCCAGCAGCTTACGGCGGGACAGGGAGACCTACGAGCAGTACTTC.

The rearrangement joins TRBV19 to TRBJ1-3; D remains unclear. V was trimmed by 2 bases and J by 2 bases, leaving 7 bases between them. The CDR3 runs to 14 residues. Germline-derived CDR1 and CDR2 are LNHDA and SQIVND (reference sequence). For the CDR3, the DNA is TGTGCCAGTAGTATAAAGCGAACTGGAAACACCATATATTTT. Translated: CASSIKRTGNTIYF.

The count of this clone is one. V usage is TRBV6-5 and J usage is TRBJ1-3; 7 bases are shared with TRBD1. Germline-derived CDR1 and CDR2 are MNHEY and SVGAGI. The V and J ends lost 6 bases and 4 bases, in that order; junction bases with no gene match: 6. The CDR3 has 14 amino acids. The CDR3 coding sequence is TGTGCCAGCAGGCCAGGGGGGAGCGGAAACACCATATATTTT. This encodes CASRPGGSGNTIYF.

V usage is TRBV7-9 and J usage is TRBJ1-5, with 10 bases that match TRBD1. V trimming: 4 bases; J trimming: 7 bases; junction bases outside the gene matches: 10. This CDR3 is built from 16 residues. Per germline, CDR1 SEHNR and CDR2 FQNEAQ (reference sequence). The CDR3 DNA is TGTGCCAGCAGCTCCGGGACAGGGGCTCTAAGGCAGCCCCAGCATTTT. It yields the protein CASSSGTGALRQPQHF.

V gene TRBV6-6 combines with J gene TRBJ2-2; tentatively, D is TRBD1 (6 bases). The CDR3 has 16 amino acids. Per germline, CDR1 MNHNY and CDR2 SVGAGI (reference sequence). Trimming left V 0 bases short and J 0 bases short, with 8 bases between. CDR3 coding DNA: TGTGCCAGCAGTTACTCTGGGACACCGAACACCGGGGAGCTGTTTTTT. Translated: CASSYSGTPNTGELFF.

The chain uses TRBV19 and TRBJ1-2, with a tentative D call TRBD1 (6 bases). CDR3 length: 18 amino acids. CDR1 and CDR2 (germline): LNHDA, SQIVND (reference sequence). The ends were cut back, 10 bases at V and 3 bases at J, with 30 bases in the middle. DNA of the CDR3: TGTGCCACCGATACTGCAGGGGTGAGGATCCAAGGTCACTATGGCTACACCTTC. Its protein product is CATDTAGVRIQGHYGYTF.

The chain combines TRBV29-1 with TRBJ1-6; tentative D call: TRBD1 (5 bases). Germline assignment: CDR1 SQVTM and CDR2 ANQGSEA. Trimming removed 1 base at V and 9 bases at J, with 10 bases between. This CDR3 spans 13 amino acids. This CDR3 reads CSVEVGRGSPLHF. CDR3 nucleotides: TGCAGCGTTGAAGTGGGAAGGGGTTCACCCCTCCACTTT.

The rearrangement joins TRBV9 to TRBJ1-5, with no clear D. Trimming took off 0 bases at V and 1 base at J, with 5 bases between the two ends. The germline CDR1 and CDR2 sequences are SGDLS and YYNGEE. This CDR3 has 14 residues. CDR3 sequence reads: CASSVGSSNQPQHF. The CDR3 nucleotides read TGTGCCAGCAGCGTAGGTAGCAGCAATCAGCCCCAGCATTTT.

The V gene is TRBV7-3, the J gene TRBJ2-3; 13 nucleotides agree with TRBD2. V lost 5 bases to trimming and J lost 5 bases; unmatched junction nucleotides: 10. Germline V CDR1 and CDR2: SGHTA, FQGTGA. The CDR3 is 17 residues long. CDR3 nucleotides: TGTGCCAGCAGCCACCATGGACTAGCGGGAGCAGGAGATACGCAGTATTTT. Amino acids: CASSHHGLAGAGDTQYF.

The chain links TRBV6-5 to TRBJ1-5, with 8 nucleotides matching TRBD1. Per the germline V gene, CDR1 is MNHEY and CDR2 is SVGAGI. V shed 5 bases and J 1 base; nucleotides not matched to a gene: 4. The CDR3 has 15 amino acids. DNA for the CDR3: TGTGCCAGCAGTCCTGACAGGGGAAGCAATCAGCCCCAGCATTTT. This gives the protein CASSPDRGSNQPQHF.

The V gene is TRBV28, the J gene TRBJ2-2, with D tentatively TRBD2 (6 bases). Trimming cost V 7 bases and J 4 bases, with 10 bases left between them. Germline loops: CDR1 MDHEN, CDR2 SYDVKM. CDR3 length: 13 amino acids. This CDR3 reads CASTGSGTGELFF. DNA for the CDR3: TGTGCCAGCACCGGGAGTGGCACCGGGGAGCTGTTTTTT.

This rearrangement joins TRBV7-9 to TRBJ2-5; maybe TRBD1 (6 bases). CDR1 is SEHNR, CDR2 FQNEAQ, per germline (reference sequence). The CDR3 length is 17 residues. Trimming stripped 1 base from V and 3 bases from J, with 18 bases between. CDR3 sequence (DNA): TGTGCCAGCAGCTTAGTGGGTTGGGGGCAGATAAAAGAGACCCAGTACTTC. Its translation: CASSLVGWGQIKETQYF. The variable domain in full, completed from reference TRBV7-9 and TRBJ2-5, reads DTGVSQNPRHKITKRGQNVTFRCDPISEHNRLYWYRQTLGQGPEFLTYFQNEAQLEKSRLLSDRFSAERPKGSFSTLEIQRTEQGDSAMYLCASSLVGWGQIKETQYFGPGTRLLVL.

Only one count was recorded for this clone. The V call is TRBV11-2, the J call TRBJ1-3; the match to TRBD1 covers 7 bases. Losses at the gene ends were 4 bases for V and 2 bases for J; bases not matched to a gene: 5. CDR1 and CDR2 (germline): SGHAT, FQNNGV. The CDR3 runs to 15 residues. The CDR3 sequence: CASSSDRAPGNTIYF. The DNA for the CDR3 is TGTGCCAGCAGCTCCGACAGGGCCCCTGGAAACACCATATATTTT.

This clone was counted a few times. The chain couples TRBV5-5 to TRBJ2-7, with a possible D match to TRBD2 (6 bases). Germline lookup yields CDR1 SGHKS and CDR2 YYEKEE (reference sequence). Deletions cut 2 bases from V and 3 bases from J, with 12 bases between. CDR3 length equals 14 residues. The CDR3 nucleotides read TGTGCCAGCAGCTTTGGCGGGGCTGTCTACGAGCAGTACTTC. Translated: CASSFGGAVYEQYF.

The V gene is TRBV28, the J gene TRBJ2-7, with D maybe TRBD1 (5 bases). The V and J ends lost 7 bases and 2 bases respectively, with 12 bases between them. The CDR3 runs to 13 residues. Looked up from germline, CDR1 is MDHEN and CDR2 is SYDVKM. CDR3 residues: CASMETDTYEQYF. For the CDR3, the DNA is TGTGCCAGCATGGAGACAGACACCTACGAGCAGTACTTC. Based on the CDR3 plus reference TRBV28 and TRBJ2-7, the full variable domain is DVKVTQSSRYLVKRTGEKVFLECVQDMDHENMFWYRQDPGLGLRLIYFSYDVKMKEKGDIPEGYSVSREKKERFSLILESASTNQTSMYLCASMETDTYEQYFGPGTRLTVT.

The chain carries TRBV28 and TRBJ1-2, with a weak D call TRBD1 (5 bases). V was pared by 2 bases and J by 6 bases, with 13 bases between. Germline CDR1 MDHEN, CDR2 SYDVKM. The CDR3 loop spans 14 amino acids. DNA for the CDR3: TGTGCCAGCAGTTTAGGGGGTAGGAGGGATGGCTACACCTTC. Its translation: CASSLGGRRDGYTF.

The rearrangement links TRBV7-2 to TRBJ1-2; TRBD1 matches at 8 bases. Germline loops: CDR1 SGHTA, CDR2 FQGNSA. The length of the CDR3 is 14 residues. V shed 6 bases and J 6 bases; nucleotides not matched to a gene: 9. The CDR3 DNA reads TGTGCCAGCAGTAAAGGTCCGACAGGGGATGGCTACACCTTC. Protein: CASSKGPTGDGYTF.

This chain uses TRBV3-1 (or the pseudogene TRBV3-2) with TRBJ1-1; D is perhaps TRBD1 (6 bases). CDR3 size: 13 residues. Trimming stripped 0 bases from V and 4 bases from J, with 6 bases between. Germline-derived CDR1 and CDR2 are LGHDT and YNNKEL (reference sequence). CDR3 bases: TGTGCCAGCAGCCAAGAAGGGGGCACTGAAGCTTTCTTT. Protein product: CASSQEGGTEAFF.

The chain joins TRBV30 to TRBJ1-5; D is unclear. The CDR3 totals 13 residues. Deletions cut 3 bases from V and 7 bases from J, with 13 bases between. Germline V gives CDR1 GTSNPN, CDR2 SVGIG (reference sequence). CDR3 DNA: TGTGCCTGGAGCCTAAGACATGGACAGCCCCAGCATTTT. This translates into CAWSLRHGQPQHF.